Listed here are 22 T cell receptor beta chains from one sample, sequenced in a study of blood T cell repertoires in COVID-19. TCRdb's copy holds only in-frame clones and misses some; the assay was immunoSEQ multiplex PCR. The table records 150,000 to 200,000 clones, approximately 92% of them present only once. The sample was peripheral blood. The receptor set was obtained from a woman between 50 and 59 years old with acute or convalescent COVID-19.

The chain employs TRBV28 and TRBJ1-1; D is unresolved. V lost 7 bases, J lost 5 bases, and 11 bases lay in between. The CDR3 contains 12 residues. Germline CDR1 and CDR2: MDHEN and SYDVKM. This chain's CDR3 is CASKVIGTEAFF. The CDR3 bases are TGTGCCAGCAAGGTAATCGGGACTGAAGCTTTCTTT.

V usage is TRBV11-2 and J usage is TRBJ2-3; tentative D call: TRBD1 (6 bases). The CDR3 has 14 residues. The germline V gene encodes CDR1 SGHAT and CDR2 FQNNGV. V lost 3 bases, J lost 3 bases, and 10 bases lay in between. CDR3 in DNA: TGTGCCAGCAGCTTGAGGGGGTTGACAGATACGCAGTATTTT. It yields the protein CASSLRGLTDTQYF.

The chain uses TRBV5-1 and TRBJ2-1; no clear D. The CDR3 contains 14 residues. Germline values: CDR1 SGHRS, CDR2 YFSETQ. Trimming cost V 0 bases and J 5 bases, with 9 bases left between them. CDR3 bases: TGCGCCAGCAGCTTGGGGTTTGAGAACAATGAGCAGTTCTTC. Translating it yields CASSLGFENNEQFF.

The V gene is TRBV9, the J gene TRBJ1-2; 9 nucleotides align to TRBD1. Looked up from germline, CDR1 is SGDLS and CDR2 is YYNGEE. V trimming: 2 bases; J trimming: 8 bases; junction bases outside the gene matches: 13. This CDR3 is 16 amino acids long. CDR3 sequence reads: CASSVRPDGTGQGYTF. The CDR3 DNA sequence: TGTGCCAGCAGCGTCCGTCCGGACGGGACAGGGCAAGGCTACACCTTC.

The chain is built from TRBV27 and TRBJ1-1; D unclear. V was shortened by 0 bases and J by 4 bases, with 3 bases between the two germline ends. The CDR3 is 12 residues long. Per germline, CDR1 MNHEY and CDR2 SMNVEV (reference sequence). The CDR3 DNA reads TGTGCCAGCAGTTTATCCGGCACTGAAGCTTTCTTT. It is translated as CASSLSGTEAFF.

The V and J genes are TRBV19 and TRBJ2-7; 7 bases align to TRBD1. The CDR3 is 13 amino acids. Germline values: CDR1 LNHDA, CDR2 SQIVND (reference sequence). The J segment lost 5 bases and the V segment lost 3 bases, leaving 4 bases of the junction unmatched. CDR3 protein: CASSMTGLDEQYF. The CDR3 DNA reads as TGTGCCAGTAGTATGACAGGGCTTGACGAGCAGTACTTC.

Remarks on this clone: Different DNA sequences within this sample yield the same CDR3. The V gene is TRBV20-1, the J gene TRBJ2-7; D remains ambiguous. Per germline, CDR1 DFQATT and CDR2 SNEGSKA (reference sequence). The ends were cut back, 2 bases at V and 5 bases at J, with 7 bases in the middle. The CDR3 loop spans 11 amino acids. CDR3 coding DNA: TGCAGTGCTAGAAGTGGGCACGAGCAGTACTTC. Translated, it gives CSARSGHEQYF.

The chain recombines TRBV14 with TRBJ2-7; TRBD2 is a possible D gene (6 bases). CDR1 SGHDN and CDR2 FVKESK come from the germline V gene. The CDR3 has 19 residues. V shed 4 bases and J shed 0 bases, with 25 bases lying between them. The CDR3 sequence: CASSPYPRTTLRGSYEQYF. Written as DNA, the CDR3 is TGTGCCAGCAGCCCCTACCCTAGGACTACGCTTCGGGGCTCCTACGAGCAGTACTTC. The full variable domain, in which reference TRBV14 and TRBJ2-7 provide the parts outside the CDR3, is EAGVTQFPSHSVIEKGQTVTLRCDPISGHDNLYWYRRVMGKEIKFLLHFVKESKQDESGMPNNRFLAERTGGTYSTLKVQPAELEDSGVYFCASSPYPRTTLRGSYEQYFGPGTRLTVT.

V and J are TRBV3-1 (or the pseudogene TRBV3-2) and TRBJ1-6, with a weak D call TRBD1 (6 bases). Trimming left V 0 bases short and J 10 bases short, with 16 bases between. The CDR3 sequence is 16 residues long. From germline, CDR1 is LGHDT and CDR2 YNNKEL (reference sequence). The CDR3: CASSQDPAGARSPLHF. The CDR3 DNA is TGTGCCAGCAGCCAAGATCCCGCAGGGGCAAGATCACCCCTCCACTTT.

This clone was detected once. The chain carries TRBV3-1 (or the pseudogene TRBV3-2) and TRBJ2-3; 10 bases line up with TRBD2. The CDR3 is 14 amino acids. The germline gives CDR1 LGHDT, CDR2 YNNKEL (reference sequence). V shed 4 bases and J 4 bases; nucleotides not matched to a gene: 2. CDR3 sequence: CASSLGLAADTQYF. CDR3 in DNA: TGTGCCAGCAGCCTTGGACTAGCGGCAGATACGCAGTATTTT.

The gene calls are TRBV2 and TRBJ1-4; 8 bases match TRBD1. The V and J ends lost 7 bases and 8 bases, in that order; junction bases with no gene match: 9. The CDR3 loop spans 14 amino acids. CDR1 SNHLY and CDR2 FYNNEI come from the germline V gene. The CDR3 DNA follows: TGTGCCAGCACCTTCGACAGGGGACGAGAAAAACTGTTTTTT. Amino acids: CASTFDRGREKLFF.

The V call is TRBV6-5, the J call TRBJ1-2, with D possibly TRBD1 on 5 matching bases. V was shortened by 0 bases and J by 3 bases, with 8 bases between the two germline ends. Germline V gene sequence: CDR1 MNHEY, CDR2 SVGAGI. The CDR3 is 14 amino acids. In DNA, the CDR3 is TGTGCCAGCAGTTACTCGTCGGGGGACTATGGCTACACCTTC. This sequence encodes CASSYSSGDYGYTF.

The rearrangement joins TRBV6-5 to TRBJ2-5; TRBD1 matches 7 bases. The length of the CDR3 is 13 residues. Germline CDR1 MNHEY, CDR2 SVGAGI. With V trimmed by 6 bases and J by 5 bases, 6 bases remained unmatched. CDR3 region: CASRTGYAETQYF. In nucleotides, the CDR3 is TGTGCCAGCAGGACAGGGTACGCGGAGACCCAGTACTTC.

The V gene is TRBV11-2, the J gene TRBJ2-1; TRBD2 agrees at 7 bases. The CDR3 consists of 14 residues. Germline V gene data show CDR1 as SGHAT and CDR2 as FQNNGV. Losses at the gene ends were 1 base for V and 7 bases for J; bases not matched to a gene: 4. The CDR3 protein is CASSLVTSVNEQFF. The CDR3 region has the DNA TGTGCCAGCAGCTTAGTTACTAGCGTTAATGAGCAGTTCTTC.

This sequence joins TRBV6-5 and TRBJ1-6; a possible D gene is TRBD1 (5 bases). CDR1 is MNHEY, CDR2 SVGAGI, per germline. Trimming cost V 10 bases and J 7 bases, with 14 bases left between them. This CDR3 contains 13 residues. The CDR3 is CATSGERNSPLHF. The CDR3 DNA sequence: TGTGCCACCTCGGGGGAACGGAATTCACCCCTCCACTTT.

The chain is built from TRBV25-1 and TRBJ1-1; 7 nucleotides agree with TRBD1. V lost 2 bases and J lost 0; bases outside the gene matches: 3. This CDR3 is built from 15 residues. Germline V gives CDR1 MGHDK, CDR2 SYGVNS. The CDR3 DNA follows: TGTGCCAGCAGTGAAGACAGGGAATTGAACACTGAAGCTTTCTTT. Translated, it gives CASSEDRELNTEAFF.

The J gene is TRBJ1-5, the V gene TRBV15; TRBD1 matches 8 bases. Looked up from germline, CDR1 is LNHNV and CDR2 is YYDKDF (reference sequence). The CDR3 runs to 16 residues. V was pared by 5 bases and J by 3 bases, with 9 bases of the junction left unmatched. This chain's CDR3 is CATSVGTGRNNQPQHF. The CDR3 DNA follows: TGTGCCACCAGCGTTGGGACAGGTAGGAACAATCAGCCCCAGCATTTT.

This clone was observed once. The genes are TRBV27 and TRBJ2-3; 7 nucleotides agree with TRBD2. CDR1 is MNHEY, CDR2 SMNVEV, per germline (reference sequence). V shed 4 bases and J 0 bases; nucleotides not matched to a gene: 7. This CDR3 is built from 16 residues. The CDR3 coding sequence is TGTGCCAGCAGTTCGCAAGCGGGAAGTAGCACAGATACGCAGTATTTT. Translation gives CASSSQAGSSTDTQYF.

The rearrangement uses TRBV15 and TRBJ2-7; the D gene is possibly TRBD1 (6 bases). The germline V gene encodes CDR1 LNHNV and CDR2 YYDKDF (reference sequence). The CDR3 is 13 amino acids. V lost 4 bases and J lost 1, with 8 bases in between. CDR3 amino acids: CATSTGQSYEQYF. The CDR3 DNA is TGTGCCACCAGCACCGGACAGTCCTACGAGCAGTACTTC.

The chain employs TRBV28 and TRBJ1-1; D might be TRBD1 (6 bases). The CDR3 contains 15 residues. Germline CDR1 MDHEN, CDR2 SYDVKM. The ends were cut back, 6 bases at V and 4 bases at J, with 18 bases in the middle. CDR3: CASSSPQGVSTEAFF. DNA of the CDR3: TGTGCCAGCAGCTCACCACAGGGAGTGAGCACTGAAGCTTTCTTT. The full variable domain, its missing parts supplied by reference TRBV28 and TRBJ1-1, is DVKVTQSSRYLVKRTGEKVFLECVQDMDHENMFWYRQDPGLGLRLIYFSYDVKMKEKGDIPEGYSVSREKKERFSLILESASTNQTSMYLCASSSPQGVSTEAFFGQGTRLTVV.

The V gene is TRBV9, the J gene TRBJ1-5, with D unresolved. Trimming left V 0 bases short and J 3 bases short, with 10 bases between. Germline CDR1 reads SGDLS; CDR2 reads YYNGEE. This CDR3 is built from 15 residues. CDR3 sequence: CASSVGEGLNQPQHF. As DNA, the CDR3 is TGTGCCAGCAGCGTAGGGGAGGGCCTCAATCAGCCCCAGCATTTT.

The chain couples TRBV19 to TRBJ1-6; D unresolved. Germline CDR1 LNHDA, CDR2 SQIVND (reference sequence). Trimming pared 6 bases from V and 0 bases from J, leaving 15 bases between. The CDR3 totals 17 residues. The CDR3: CASSRALQYSYNSPLHF. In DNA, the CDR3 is TGTGCCAGTAGCCGCGCCCTACAGTACTCCTATAATTCACCCCTCCACTTT. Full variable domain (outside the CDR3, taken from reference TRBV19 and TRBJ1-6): DGGITQSPKYLFRKEGQNVTLSCEQNLNHDAMYWYRQDPGQGLRLIYYSQIVNDFQKGDIAEGYSVSREKKESFPLTVTSAQKNPTAFYLCASSRALQYSYNSPLHFGNGTRLTVT.